These 12 T cell receptor beta chains were sequenced from one sample in a study of molecular identifiers for immune sequencing clone quantification. MiXCR was run by TCRdb on the PCR reads, yielding one entry per CDR3 protein. The sample has about 640,000 distinct CDR3 sequences; around 20% are singletons. Sequenced material: naive CD8+ T cells from blood, with Jurkat cell RNA spiked in. Specified subset: FACS-sorted CD8+CD4-CCR7+CD45RA+ naive T cells. These receptors were taken from a human donor in good health. Some libraries in this study had Jurkat cell RNA spiked in.

Of note for this clonotype: A clone one base away is much larger, so this may be a read error. This is likely a read error, given that the CDR3 carries no conserved phenylalanine or tryptophan at its end. The gene calls are TRBV4-3 and TRBJ2-3; D call uncertain. CDR3 size: 15 residues. V was clipped by 0 bases and J by 5 bases, with 12 bases between them. Germline loops: CDR1 LGHNA, CDR2 YSLEER. CDR3 DNA sequence: TGCGCCAGCAGCCAAGATGGGTCAAGCTTAGATACGCAGTATCTT. This sequence encodes CASSQDGSSLDTQYL.

This clonotype occurred many times. The V and J genes are TRBV9 and TRBJ2-3, with D possibly called TRBD1 or TRBD2 (5 bases each). The V gene's germline CDR1 is SGDLS and CDR2 YYNGEE. The CDR3 has 11 residues. The V gene lost 7 bases and the J gene lost 7 bases, with 10 bases spanning the gap. CDR3 DNA: TGTGCCAGCCAGGGAGACAATACGCAGTATTTT. Its protein product is CASQGDNTQYF.

This chain connects TRBV2 to TRBJ2-1; TRBD2 aligns across 8 bases. Trimming cost V 7 bases and J 7 bases; bases outside gene matches: 9. The CDR3 has 14 residues. CDR1 is SNHLY, CDR2 FYNNEI, per germline. Here the CDR3 reads CASTNSGNWNEQFF. The CDR3 DNA sequence: TGTGCCAGCACTAATAGCGGGAATTGGAATGAGCAGTTCTTC.

For this clonotype: Being one base from a much bigger clone, this may be a read error. CDR3 sequence reads: CASRDGLGNQPQHF. Here the CDR3 DNA reads TGTGCCAGTAGGGACGGCCTTGGCAATCAGCCCCAGCATTTT. The gene calls are TRBV19 and TRBJ1-5; D is ambiguous. The V gene's germline CDR1 is LNHDA and CDR2 SQIVND (reference sequence). The CDR3 loop spans 14 amino acids. With 6 bases removed from V and 2 bases from J, the gap between germline ends came to 11 bases. Full variable domain (outside the CDR3, taken from reference TRBV19 and TRBJ1-5): DGGITQSPKYLFRKEGQNVTLSCEQNLNHDAMYWYRQDPGQGLRLIYYSQIVNDFQKGDIAEGYSVSREKKESFPLTVTSAQKNPTAFYLCASRDGLGNQPQHFGDGTRLSIL.

In this sample, this clonotype turned up many times. The genes are TRBV5-6 and TRBJ1-2; D might be TRBD1 (5 bases). Trimming pared 4 bases from V and 3 bases from J, leaving 10 bases between. The CDR3 contains 13 residues. CDR1 is SGHDT, CDR2 YYEEEE, per germline. The CDR3 DNA follows: TGTGCCAGCAGCAGCCGGGGCGACTATGGCTACACCTTC. Protein: CASSSRGDYGYTF.

Turning to this clonotype: A much larger clonotype is one base distant, so this may be a read error. The chain carries TRBV12-3 or TRBV12-4 and TRBJ1-1; 7 nucleotides agree with TRBD1. The CDR3 runs 13 residues. CDR3: CASSDTGDTGAFF. CDR3 coding DNA: TGTGCCAGCAGTGACACAGGGGACACTGGAGCTTTCTTT.

This chain uses TRBV7-9 with TRBJ2-5; maybe TRBD1 (6 bases). Germline CDR1 SEHNR, CDR2 FQNEAQ (reference sequence). V lost 5 bases and J lost 5, with 21 bases in between. The CDR3 is 16 amino acids. The CDR3 protein is CASSKTKTRGVETQYF. DNA of the CDR3: TGTGCCAGCAGCAAGACCAAGACCAGGGGTGTGGAGACCCAGTACTTC.

The chain has TRBV5-1 and TRBJ2-1; no firm D call. The CDR3 consists of 15 residues. V shed 4 bases and J shed 4 bases, with 15 bases lying between them. Germline CDR1 and CDR2: SGHRS and YFSETQ. The CDR3, as DNA: TGCGCCAGCAGCCCTGACGACGGGCTATACAATGAGCAGTTCTTC. This codes for CASSPDDGLYNEQFF.

This clonotype has only one observation. At one of its ends the junction is not consistent with the germline gene, which may arise from a read error. The V and J genes are TRBV7-9 and TRBJ1-1, with D uncertain. The CDR3 is 14 amino acids. CDR1 and CDR2 from the germline V gene are SEHNR and FQNEAQ (reference sequence). DNA of the CDR3: TGTGCCGGCAGTCAAATTTTGGGGAACACTGAAGCTTTCTTT. Translating gives CAGSQILGNTEAFF. The full variable domain, its missing parts supplied by reference TRBV7-9 and TRBJ1-1, is DTGVSQNPRHKITKRGQNVTFRCDPISEHNRLYWYRQTLGQGPEFLTYFQNEAQLEKSRLLSDRFSAERPKGSFSTLEIQRTEQGDSAMYLCAGSQILGNTEAFFGQGTRLTVV.

With regard to this clonotype: This sequence may be a read error, since a much larger clone differs from it by one base. In this CDR3 the conserved last residue, phenylalanine or tryptophan, is missing, so a read error is likely. The genes are TRBV30 and TRBJ1-5; D is possibly TRBD1 (6 bases). Between the trimmed V and J ends, which lost 1 base and 5 bases, there was a span of 9 bases. CDR1 and CDR2 (germline): GTSNPN, SVGIG (reference sequence). The CDR3 runs 13 residues. The CDR3 spells CAWSEGGYQPQHL. In DNA, the CDR3 is TGTGCCTGGAGTGAAGGGGGTTATCAGCCCCAGCATCTT.

This clonotype was recorded at least ten times. The chain combines TRBV5-4 with TRBJ2-7; D tentatively reads TRBD1 or TRBD2 (5 bases each). V shed 2 bases and J shed 3 bases, with 15 bases lying between them. Germline CDR1 is SGHNT and CDR2 is YYREEE (reference sequence). The CDR3 covers 15 residues. CDR3: CASSFSLGGGYEQYF. As DNA, the CDR3 is TGTGCCAGCAGCTTTAGTCTCGGTGGGGGCTACGAGCAGTACTTC.

This clonotype appeared many times. The rearrangement joins TRBV5-1 to TRBJ2-7, with 7 bases fitting TRBD1. The CDR3 consists of 13 residues. Looked up from germline, CDR1 is SGHRS and CDR2 is YFSETQ. V was clipped by 6 bases and J by 3 bases; unmatched bases: 6. The CDR3 DNA reads as TGCGCCAGCACCCTTGACAGGGACTACGAGCAGTACTTC. Residues: CASTLDRDYEQYF.